Presented here are 27 T cell receptor beta chains from one specimen sequenced in a study of T cells in Graves' hyperthyroidism and ophthalmopathy. The TCR beta CDR3 regions underwent amplification using RNA transcripts as the source. An initial round of RT-PCR targeting the TCR CDR3 relied on the HTBI primer set. Each CDR3 protein gets one entry after TCRdb re-called the multiplex PCR reads with MiXCR. In the table there are some 740,000 distinct CDR3 sequences, 12% to 15% of which are singletons. Sample: blood. These receptor sequences come from a woman younger than 30 with Graves' hyperthyroidism.

This clonotype was recorded at least ten times. This sequence joins TRBV24-1 and TRBJ1-2; the D gene is possibly TRBD1 (5 bases). This CDR3 contains 13 residues. Looked up from germline, CDR1 is KGHDR and CDR2 is SFDVKD. V was pared by 6 bases and J by 2 bases, with 9 bases between. The CDR3 DNA reads TGTGCCACCAGTAAGACAGAGAACTATGGCTACACCTTC. It codes for CATSKTENYGYTF.

Many counts were recorded for this clonotype. This chain connects TRBV13 to TRBJ2-7; maybe TRBD2 (7 bases). Trimming pared 3 bases from V and 6 bases from J, leaving 15 bases between. Germline V gene sequence: CDR1 PRHDT, CDR2 FYEKMQ (reference sequence). CDR3 length: 14 residues. The CDR3 coding sequence is TGTGCCAGCAGCTTCGGCCAGGGGAGGGGCGAGCAGTACTTC. Residues: CASSFGQGRGEQYF.

Comments on this clonotype: Just one base apart from a much larger clone, this may be a read error. This chain uses TRBV18 with TRBJ2-2, with 8 bases aligning to TRBD1. The CDR3 contains 13 residues. The V gene end was trimmed by 5 bases and the J gene end by 6 bases; junction bases not matched to a gene: 2. Looked up from germline, CDR1 is KGHSH and CDR2 is LQKENI. CDR3: CASSGTGAGELFF. As DNA, the CDR3 is TGTGCCAGCTCAGGGACAGGAGCCGGGGAGCTGTTTTTT.

Many counts were recorded for this clonotype. The chain couples TRBV27 to TRBJ2-7; 13 bases fit TRBD2. The CDR3 is 17 residues long. CDR1 and CDR2 from the germline V gene are MNHEY and SMNVEV (reference sequence). J gave up 3 bases and V 6 bases, and 11 bases lay outside the gene matches. The CDR3 DNA is TGTGCCAGCAGCTCGACTAGCGGGAGGCCCCCGCACTACGAGCAGTACTTC. Amino acid sequence: CASSSTSGRPPHYEQYF.

This clonotype has a count of ten or more. The V call is TRBV20-1, the J call TRBJ2-3, with D perhaps being TRBD1 or TRBD2 (6 bases each). Germline-derived CDR1 and CDR2 are DFQATT and SNEGSKA (reference sequence). This CDR3 comprises 15 residues. V lost 5 bases, J lost 1 base, and 16 bases lay in between. The CDR3 loop is CSAGKGGKRTDTQYF. DNA of the CDR3: TGCAGTGCTGGCAAAGGGGGGAAACGCACAGATACGCAGTATTTT.

Concerning this clonotype: Since a much larger clone is just one base distant, this may be a read error. The chain recombines TRBV24-1 with TRBJ2-5; D is uncertain. CDR3 length: 15 amino acids. The germline V gene has CDR1 KGHDR and CDR2 SFDVKD. In DNA form, the CDR3 reads TGTGCCTCCAGTGATTTGATTGCCGAGCAAGAGACCCAGTACTTC. It codes for CASSDLIAEQETQYF.

This clonotype was observed a few times. The chain has TRBV19 and TRBJ2-1; no firm D call. CDR3 length: 18 amino acids. Trimming removed 6 bases at V and 8 bases at J, with 29 bases between. Germline V gene data show CDR1 as LNHDA and CDR2 as SQIVND (reference sequence). CDR3 nucleotides: TGTGCCAGTAGCTATTCTTTATGGGTGATGGGAACGAACGATGAGCAGTTCTTC. Translating gives CASSYSLWVMGTNDEQFF.

This clonotype was observed many times. The chain has TRBV12-3 or TRBV12-4 and TRBJ1-2; TRBD1 might be the D (5 bases). CDR3 size: 16 residues. The V end lost 8 bases, the J end lost 4 bases, and 23 bases lay between the germline ends. CDR3 nucleotides: TGTGCCAGCGAAAAATCCGGGACGGAACTTGTCTATGGCTACACCTTC. It specifies CASEKSGTELVYGYTF.

The chain combines TRBV20-1 with TRBJ2-1; the D is unclear. The CDR3 length is 14 residues. V was clipped by 6 bases and J by 4 bases, with 16 bases between them. The germline V gene has CDR1 DFQATT and CDR2 SNEGSKA (reference sequence). The CDR3 is CSAPDLGLYNEQFF. The DNA of the CDR3 is TGCAGTGCCCCGGACCTTGGCCTGTACAATGAGCAGTTCTTC.

Only a few counts were recorded for this clonotype. The V gene is TRBV9, the J gene TRBJ2-1, with 11 bases aligning to TRBD2. J gave up 9 bases and V 4 bases, and 6 bases lay outside the gene matches. The CDR3 spans 14 residues. Germline-derived CDR1 and CDR2 are SGDLS and YYNGEE. CDR3: CASSSRSGRGEQFF. For the CDR3, the DNA is TGTGCCAGCAGCTCTCGTAGCGGGAGGGGTGAGCAGTTCTTC.

This clonotype was counted a few times. This chain's CDR3 is CASSYERVGLNQPQHF. CDR3 coding DNA: TGTGCCAGCAGTTACGAGAGGGTAGGGCTAAATCAGCCCCAGCATTTT. The V and J genes are TRBV6-2 or TRBV6-3 and TRBJ1-5; D call uncertain. The CDR3 has 16 residues. CDR1 and CDR2 (germline): MNHEY, SVGEGT. The V gene lost 2 bases and the J gene lost 4 bases, with 15 bases spanning the gap.

The chain recombines TRBV29-1 with TRBJ1-5; D is possibly TRBD1 (5 bases). Germline CDR1 and CDR2: SQVTM and ANQGSEA. The V and J ends lost 4 bases and 0 bases respectively, with 10 bases between them. This CDR3 spans 14 amino acids. The CDR3 region is CSVVTGPSNQPQHF. CDR3 bases: TGCAGCGTTGTAACAGGTCCTAGCAATCAGCCCCAGCATTTT.

The chain couples TRBV14 to TRBJ2-1, with D perhaps being TRBD1 or TRBD2 (6 bases each). The V end lost 3 bases, the J end lost 4 bases, and 16 bases lay between the germline ends. The CDR3 consists of 16 residues. CDR1 is SGHDN and CDR2 is FVKESK in the germline V gene. CDR3 residues: CASSHGGTGRYNEQFF. CDR3 bases: TGTGCCAGCAGCCATGGCGGCACAGGGAGGTACAATGAGCAGTTCTTC.

This clonotype was observed a few times. The chain links TRBV7-3 to TRBJ2-1; 14 bases are shared with TRBD2. The CDR3 has 18 residues. Germline V lookup: CDR1 SGHTA, CDR2 FQGTGA. V shed 6 bases, J shed 4 bases, and the junction held 11 bases outside the gene matches. The CDR3 DNA sequence: TGTGCCAGCAGGGCCCCGGGACTAGCGGGAGTAGCGTACAATGAGCAGTTCTTC. It translates to CASRAPGLAGVAYNEQFF. Supplemented by reference TRBV7-3 and TRBJ2-1, the full variable domain reads GAGVSQTPSNKVTEKGKYVELRCDPISGHTALYWYRQSLGQGPEFLIYFQGTGAADDSGLPNDRFFAVRPEGSVSTLKIQRTERGDSAVYLCASRAPGLAGVAYNEQFFGPGTRLTVL.

This clonotype came up many times. The chain combines TRBV7-9 with TRBJ2-1, with D perhaps matching TRBD1 (6 bases). The V end was cut by 0 bases, the J end by 5 bases, with 14 bases between. Per germline, CDR1 SEHNR and CDR2 FQNEAQ (reference sequence). CDR3 length: 16 amino acids. DNA of the CDR3: TGTGCCAGCAGCTTAGCTGGGGGCAACATCAACAATGAGCAGTTCTTC. Amino acids: CASSLAGGNINNEQFF.

This rearrangement joins TRBV4-1 to TRBJ2-1, with 7 bases that match TRBD2. Germline CDR1 reads MGHRA; CDR2 reads YSYEKL. The CDR3 contains 16 residues. With 3 bases clipped from V and 6 bases from J, the junction kept 11 bases outside the gene matches. The DNA for the CDR3 is TGCGCCAGCAGCCACTTGAGCGGGGCGGGTGCCAATGAGCAGTTCTTC. Protein sequence: CASSHLSGAGANEQFF.

This clonotype was counted ten times or more. The rearrangement joins TRBV2 to TRBJ1-3, with D perhaps matching TRBD1 (5 bases). Germline values: CDR1 SNHLY, CDR2 FYNNEI. V gave up 5 bases and J gave up 3 bases, with 17 bases separating them. The CDR3 covers 16 residues. CDR3 in amino acids: CASSLNDQGLGNTIYF. DNA for the CDR3: TGTGCCAGCAGTCTAAACGACCAGGGTCTTGGAAACACCATATATTTT.

This clonotype occurred many times. V gene TRBV20-1 combines with J gene TRBJ2-7, with 11 bases matching TRBD2. Germline loops: CDR1 DFQATT, CDR2 SNEGSKA (reference sequence). The ends lost 5 bases at V and 4 bases at J; junction bases unmatched: 4. The CDR3 contains 13 residues. CDR3 residues: CSAGRLAGYEQYF. The CDR3 nucleotides read TGCAGTGCTGGCAGACTAGCGGGGTACGAGCAGTACTTC.

The chain uses TRBV12-3 or TRBV12-4 and TRBJ2-3; TRBD1 aligns across 7 bases. This CDR3 has 16 residues. Trimming at V came to 5 bases and at J to 6 bases, leaving 14 bases not matched to a gene. The CDR3 protein is CASSPRLGTETDTQYF. The CDR3 nucleotides are TGTGCCAGCAGTCCGCGCCTCGGGACAGAGACGGATACGCAGTATTTT.

This clonotype was counted only a few times. CDR3 nucleotides: TGTGCCAGCAGCCGACAGGGGTCCCTATTCGGCTCTAGCATTGGTGAGCAGTTCTTC. Its protein is CASSRQGSLFGSSIGEQFF. This chain links TRBV7-9 with TRBJ2-1, with TRBD1 matching 8 bases. CDR3 size: 19 residues. The junction had 24 bases not matched to a gene; V was cut back by 5 bases and J by 9 bases. Germline assignment: CDR1 SEHNR and CDR2 FQNEAQ (reference sequence).

This clonotype was recorded a few times. The chain couples TRBV2 to TRBJ1-1; TRBD1 aligns across 7 bases. V trimming: 7 bases; J trimming: 7 bases; junction bases outside the gene matches: 15. Germline V lookup: CDR1 SNHLY, CDR2 FYNNEI. The CDR3 has 15 amino acids. Here the CDR3 DNA reads TGTGCCAGCATCAAGGGGGCGGAGGGAACGAGTGAAGCTTTCTTT. Translating it yields CASIKGAEGTSEAFF.

This clonotype was seen only a few times. This chain connects TRBV7-9 to TRBJ2-7; 11 bases align to TRBD2. Trimming took 1 base from V and 0 from J; bases not matched to a gene: 5. Germline CDR1 and CDR2: SEHNR and FQNEAQ (reference sequence). The CDR3 runs to 17 residues. This CDR3 is CASSLGPGLAVSYEQYF. For the CDR3, the DNA is TGTGCCAGCAGCTTAGGGCCGGGACTAGCGGTCTCCTACGAGCAGTACTTC.

This clonotype was seen repeatedly, ten times or more. The V call is TRBV11-2, the J call TRBJ2-7; 8 nucleotides agree with TRBD2. The CDR3 consists of 17 residues. J lost 4 bases, V lost 5 bases, and 16 bases had no gene match. Germline CDR1 reads SGHAT; CDR2 reads FQNNGV. CDR3 nucleotides: TGTGCCAGCAGCCTAAACGGCCCCAGCGGGAGAATATACGAGCAGTACTTC. It codes for CASSLNGPSGRIYEQYF.

This clonotype was found many times. This chain uses TRBV4-2 with TRBJ2-2; 7 bases match TRBD2. Trimming removed 3 bases from V and 1 base from J; junction bases left unmatched: 11. In germline, CDR1 is LGHNA, CDR2 YNFKEQ. The CDR3 contains 18 residues. The chain's CDR3 is CASSHPGAGLLNTGELFF. CDR3 sequence (DNA): TGTGCCAGCAGCCACCCCGGAGCGGGACTCCTGAACACCGGGGAGCTGTTTTTT.

The chain uses TRBV12-3 or TRBV12-4 and TRBJ2-3; the match to TRBD2 covers 7 bases. CDR3 length: 15 residues. V shed 4 bases and J 4 bases; nucleotides not matched to a gene: 8. CDR3: CASSYGLDGPDTQYF. The CDR3 DNA reads TGTGCCAGCAGTTACGGACTAGACGGCCCAGATACGCAGTATTTT.

This clonotype showed up many times. The chain joins TRBV5-1 to TRBJ1-2, with D perhaps matching TRBD1 (5 bases). Germline values: CDR1 SGHRS, CDR2 YFSETQ. This CDR3 region has 14 residues. Trimming shortened V by 4 bases and J by 8 bases, and 18 bases separated the two germline ends. The CDR3 region has the DNA TGCGCCAGCAGCCCGGGACTAGATTTTTTAGGCTACACCTTC. Protein: CASSPGLDFLGYTF.

In its sample, this clonotype was seen many times. The rearrangement joins TRBV6-1 to TRBJ2-3, with 11 bases that match TRBD2. The CDR3 is 18 amino acids. Germline CDR1 and CDR2: MNHNS and SASEGT. The J segment lost 5 bases and the V segment lost 4 bases, leaving 14 bases of the junction unmatched. This CDR3 is CASSVRLAGRTKEDTQYF. CDR3 DNA sequence: TGTGCCAGCAGTGTAAGACTAGCGGGACGTACTAAGGAAGATACGCAGTATTTT.